The sequence of this T cell receptor (beta chain) was determined in a study of Ad26.COV2.S vaccination and SARS-CoV-2 variants. The overall study: Intramuscular Ad26.COV2.S at 5x10^10 or 1x10^11 viral particles.

The treatment: some 20 received Ad26.COV2.S at low or high dose, single or two shots; several received placebo; per-sample allocation not given. The samples were gathered on day 63 after the first injection of vaccine or placebo. Notes on this clone: Its antigen remains unknown.

With 2 bases clipped from V and 5 bases from J, the junction kept 12 bases outside the gene matches. The CDR3 covers 17 residues. The germline V gene encodes CDR1 MNHEY and CDR2 SMNVEV (reference sequence). Data came from immunoSEQ multiplex PCR; TCRdb stores just in-frame clones and leaves some out. The sample has roughly 380,000 clones, about nine tenths seen once. Points from the study as a whole: Spike-specific TCR breadth in vaccine recipients exceeded that seen in placebo recipients. The TCR breadth and depth analyses may have understated or missed part of the total T cell responses. Reported findings describe substantial breadth in spike-specific CD8+ and CD4+ T cell responses following vaccination.

The sequence was obtained from a person aged 18-65 years who received the Ad26.COV2.S COVID-19 vaccine or a placebo. The chain recombines TRBV27 with TRBJ2-5; 9 bases are shared with TRBD1. Sample: peripheral blood, taken in a trial of Ad26.COV2.S vaccine versus placebo. The CDR3 sequence: CASSLKRGQGRRETQYF. CDR3 sequence (DNA): TGTGCCAGCAGTTTAAAACGGGGACAGGGCCGAAGGGAGACCCAGTACTTC.